These 10 T cell receptor beta chains originate from one sample sequenced in a study of Graves' ophthalmopathy and Graves' hyperthyroidism (dated by TCRdb to about 2018). Sequenced on an Illumina HiSeq 2000. For repertoire sequencing, the TCR beta CDR3 regions were amplified from RNA transcripts. HTBI primers and the Qiagen OneStep RT-PCR kit were used in a first-round RT-PCR, which was followed by a second-round multiplex PCR, size selection and purification. The raw public data were reprocessed by TCRdb itself: fastp quality trimming at Q25, MiXCR clonotype calling, in-frame beta chains only. Under each unique CDR3 protein, matching rows form one entry showing the most common genes and DNA. Across this sample there are 400,000 or so distinct CDR3 sequences, with less than 20% seen only once. The ten largest account for about 7% of the sample. The sequencing input was peripheral blood. These receptors were taken from a woman aged 18 to 35 with stable Graves' hyperthyroidism. Donor details come from another sample of the same person, matched by shared clones.

The table lists this clonotype with a few counts. One end of the junction does not line up with germline, which may come from a read error. J is TRBJ2-4 and V is TRBV6-1; perhaps TRBD2 as D (6 bases). The CDR3 sequence is 12 residues long. Germline CDR1 reads MNHNS; CDR2 reads SASEGT. Written as DNA, the CDR3 is TGTGCCAGCAGGGGACTTGGAAACATTAAGTACTTC. Translating it yields CASRGLGNIKYF.

In its sample, this clonotype was seen many times. One end of the junction varies from germline; a read error may be responsible. J is TRBJ2-4 and V is TRBV12-3 or TRBV12-4; a possible D gene is TRBD1 (6 bases). CDR3 size: 12 residues. CDR3 protein: CASTTTGFIKYF. The DNA for the CDR3 is TGTGCCAGCACCACCACAGGGTTCATTAAGTACTTC.

This clonotype was counted at least ten times. The junction does not match germline at one end; this may be a read error. V is TRBV6-1 and J is TRBJ1-2; TRBD1 agrees at 7 bases. From germline, CDR1 is MNHNS and CDR2 SASEGT. The CDR3 has 13 amino acids. CDR3 loop: CASGDREDLGYTF. The CDR3 DNA follows: TGTGCCAGCGGTGACAGGGAGGACCTGGGCTACACCTTC.

The sample holds many counts of this clonotype. The chain is built from TRBV6-5 and TRBJ1-2, with D possibly matching TRBD1 (6 bases). The germline V gene has CDR1 MNHEY and CDR2 SVGAGI. The CDR3 contains 15 residues. V was clipped by 5 bases and J by 2 bases, with 15 bases between them. The CDR3 here is CASSPGGAGNYGYTF. Here the CDR3 DNA reads TGTGCCAGCAGTCCCGGGGGGGCAGGGAACTATGGCTACACCTTC.

This clonotype showed up many times. V gene TRBV3-1 combines with J gene TRBJ1-1; no clear D gene. The CDR3 runs to 13 residues. In germline, CDR1 is LGHDT, CDR2 YNNKEL (reference sequence). Trimming removed 0 bases at V and 7 bases at J, with 9 bases between. The CDR3 here is CASSQDLGYEAFF. The CDR3 coding sequence is TGTGCCAGCAGCCAAGATTTGGGATATGAAGCTTTCTTT.

In this sample, this clonotype turned up many times. V gene TRBV12-3 or TRBV12-4 combines with J gene TRBJ1-2; the D gene is possibly TRBD1 (5 bases). The CDR3 covers 12 residues. V lost 6 bases and J lost 6, with 11 bases in between. The CDR3: CASSYRRDGYTF. The DNA of the CDR3 is TGTGCCAGCAGCTACAGGCGGGATGGCTACACCTTC.

This clonotype was recorded at least ten times. This rearrangement joins TRBV5-1 to TRBJ1-1, with 7 bases lining up with TRBD1. This CDR3 has 15 amino acids. The V segment lost 4 bases and the J segment 6 bases; nucleotides outside the gene matches: 12. Germline-derived CDR1 and CDR2 are SGHRS and YFSETQ. The CDR3 loop reads CASSTLRQGGSEAFF. The CDR3 coding sequence is TGCGCCAGCAGCACCTTACGACAGGGTGGGTCTGAAGCTTTCTTT.

Comment on this clonotype: A clone one base away is much larger, so this may be a read error. This chain connects TRBV11-3 to TRBJ2-5, with D possibly TRBD2 on 6 matching bases. Germline V lookup: CDR1 SGHNT, CDR2 YENEEA. This CDR3 spans 13 amino acids. The V end lost 0 bases, the J end lost 11 bases, and 13 bases lay between the germline ends. The CDR3 bases are TGTGCCAGCAGCTTAGAATCAGCGGGCCTACAGTACTTC. Translated, it gives CASSLESAGLQYF.

This clonotype was counted ten times or more. The gene calls are TRBV5-1 and TRBJ1-1; D is unclear. The CDR3 loop spans 13 amino acids. The V end lost 1 base, the J end lost 7 bases, and 11 bases lay between the germline ends. From germline, CDR1 is SGHRS and CDR2 YFSETQ. The CDR3 sequence is CASSLSGSGEAFF. CDR3 DNA sequence: TGCGCCAGCAGCTTGTCGGGTTCCGGTGAAGCTTTCTTT.

This clonotype was detected only once. The chain employs TRBV27 and TRBJ1-2; D remains ambiguous. Trimming pared 5 bases from V and 1 base from J, leaving 14 bases between. The CDR3 loop spans 15 amino acids. CDR1 and CDR2 from the germline V gene are MNHEY and SMNVEV (reference sequence). This chain's CDR3 is CASSQNYAGNYGYTF. The CDR3 region has the DNA TGTGCCAGCAGTCAAAACTACGCCGGTAACTATGGCTACACCTTC.